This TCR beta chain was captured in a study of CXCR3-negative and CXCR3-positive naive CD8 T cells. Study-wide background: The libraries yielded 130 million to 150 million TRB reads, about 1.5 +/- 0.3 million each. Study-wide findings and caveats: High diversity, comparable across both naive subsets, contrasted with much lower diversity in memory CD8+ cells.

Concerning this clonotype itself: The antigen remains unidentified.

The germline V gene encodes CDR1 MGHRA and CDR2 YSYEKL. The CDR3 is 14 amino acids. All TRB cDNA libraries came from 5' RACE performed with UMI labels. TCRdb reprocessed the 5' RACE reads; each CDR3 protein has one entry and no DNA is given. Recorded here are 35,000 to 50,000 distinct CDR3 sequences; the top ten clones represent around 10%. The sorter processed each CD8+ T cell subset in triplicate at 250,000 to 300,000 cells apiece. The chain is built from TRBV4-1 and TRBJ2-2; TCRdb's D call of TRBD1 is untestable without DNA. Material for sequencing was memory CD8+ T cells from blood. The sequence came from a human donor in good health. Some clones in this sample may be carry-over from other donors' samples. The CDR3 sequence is CASSQTGGWGELFF.